Detailed here is one T cell receptor (beta chain). These data are taken from a study of radiotherapy plus CTLA-4 blockade in lung cancer. The germline V gene encodes CDR1 SGHRS and CDR2 YFSETQ. Losses at the gene ends were 3 bases for V and 8 bases for J; bases not matched to a gene: 7. The CDR3 spans 13 residues. Generated by immunoSEQ multiplex PCR, the TCRdb table keeps only in-frame clones and is missing some. The table lists fewer than 40,000 clones, over 65% of them singletons. This sequence originates from a human donor with non-small cell lung cancer who had stable disease on radiotherapy plus ipilimumab. The source was peripheral blood, collected from a patient treated with radiotherapy plus ipilimumab. The gene calls are TRBV5-1 and TRBJ1-1; TRBD1 matches at 7 bases. This CDR3 reads CASSWTGSGEAFF. The CDR3 bases are TGCGCCAGCAGCTGGACAGGATCAGGGGAAGCTTTCTTT.